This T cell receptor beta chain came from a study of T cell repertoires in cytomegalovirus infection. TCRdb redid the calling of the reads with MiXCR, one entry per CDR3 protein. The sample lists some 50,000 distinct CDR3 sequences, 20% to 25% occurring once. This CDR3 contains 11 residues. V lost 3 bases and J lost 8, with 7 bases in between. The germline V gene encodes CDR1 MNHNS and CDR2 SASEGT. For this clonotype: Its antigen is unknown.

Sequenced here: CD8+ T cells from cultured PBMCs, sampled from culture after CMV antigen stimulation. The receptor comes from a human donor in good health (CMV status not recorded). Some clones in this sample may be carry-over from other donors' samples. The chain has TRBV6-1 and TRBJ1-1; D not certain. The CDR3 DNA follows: TGTGCCAGCAGTGACGGACTCGAAGCTTTCTTT. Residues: CASSDGLEAFF.